The subject of this entry is one T cell receptor beta chain. The participants were between about 18 and 90 years old and came from roughly 25 US areas. Clinical history reported by participants formed the basis on which cohorts were assigned. Recovered participants had two consecutive negative NP/OP PCR tests, healthcare professional clearance, or symptom resolution. The entry originates in a study of blood T cell repertoires in COVID-19. The length of the CDR3 is 15 residues. V lost 1 base, J lost 2 bases, and 13 bases lay in between. CDR1 and CDR2 from the germline V gene are SGHRS and YFSETQ. Per the authors' pipeline: Reference gene primer amplification gave estimated nucleated cell counts. Clones were read by immunoSEQ multiplex PCR, and TCRdb kept only the in-frame ones, dropping some. That table supplies the V and J calls and clone size; D and trimming were determined from the DNA. The sample holds a few hundred thousand clones; about 86% are singletons and the top ten take around 9.3%.

Material: PBMCs or T cells enriched from blood (not recorded which). This clonotype was obtained from a woman between 50 and 59 years old who had recovered from COVID-19. The chain employs TRBV5-1 and TRBJ2-7, with D possibly TRBD2 on 6 matching bases. CDR3 nucleotides: TGCGCCAGCAGCTTGTTCGGGGGACTTCCCTACGAGCAGTACTTC. It encodes CASSLFGGLPYEQYF.